Shown below are 15 T cell receptor beta chains from a single sample sequenced in a study of liver allograft versus peripheral blood T cells. Study background: Recipients' peripheral blood served as the comparator for T cell receptor repertoires in transplanted livers.

A single record per CDR3 protein comes from TCRdb applying MiXCR to the reads. The repertoire has some 1,300 distinct CDR3 sequences, about 15% of them found once; the top ten carry around 20%. These receptors were obtained from a human patient who had a liver transplant. Some T cells here may be from the graft donor.

The V gene is TRBV30, the J gene TRBJ1-2, with a possible D match to TRBD1 (6 bases). The CDR3 length is 13 residues. Trimming cost V 0 bases and J 8 bases, with 13 bases left between them. Germline V CDR1 and CDR2: GTSNPN, SVGIG (reference sequence). CDR3 bases: TGTGCCTGGAGTGTATCCGGGGGCGGGGGCTACACCTTC. Protein: CAWSVSGGGGYTF. The full variable domain, its missing parts supplied by reference TRBV30 and TRBJ1-2, is SQTIHQWPATLVQPVGSPLSLECTVEGTSNPNLYWYRQAAGRGLQLLFYSVGIGQISSEVPQNLSASRPQDRQFILSSKKLLLSDSGFYLCAWSVSGGGGYTFGSGTRLTVV.

This clonotype is categorized as large (0.1 to 1%). The rearrangement links TRBV18 to TRBJ2-2; the match to TRBD1 covers 7 bases. The CDR3 is 15 amino acids. From germline, CDR1 is KGHSH and CDR2 LQKENI. V lost 3 bases to trimming and J lost 4 bases; unmatched junction nucleotides: 5. CDR3 region: CASSPRDSGTGELFF. CDR3 sequence (DNA): TGTGCCAGCTCACCCCGGGACAGCGGCACCGGGGAGCTGTTTTTT.

Concerning this clonotype itself: This could be a read error, since a much larger clone is one nucleotide away. The V call is TRBV6-2 or TRBV6-3, the J call TRBJ2-2; TRBD1 aligns across 11 bases. Germline assignment: CDR1 MNHEY and CDR2 SVGEGT. The CDR3 has 15 residues. The CDR3 bases are TGTGCCGGCAGCCCCGGGACAGGGGGCACCGGGGAGCTGTTTTTT. This sequence encodes CAGSPGTGGTGELFF.

This clonotype is medium-sized (0.01 to 0.1%) in the sample. The chain has TRBV7-2 and TRBJ1-5; the D is unclear. The germline V gene has CDR1 SGHTA and CDR2 FQGNSA. V was cut by 6 bases and J by 0 bases, with 3 bases left in between. CDR3 length: 12 amino acids. CDR3: CASSNSNQPQHF. The CDR3 DNA reads as TGTGCCAGCAGTAATAGCAATCAGCCCCAGCATTTT.

By share of the sample, this clonotype is medium-sized. The V and J genes are TRBV7-2 and TRBJ1-2; tentatively, D is TRBD1 (6 bases). The CDR3 has 19 residues. Germline V gene data show CDR1 as SGHTA and CDR2 as FQGNSA. V lost 5 bases, J lost 5 bases, and 30 bases lay in between. CDR3 sequence (DNA): TGTGCCAGCAGCGAGAGGGGTGGAGGGTGGGGGCGCTTTGTATATGGCTACACCTTC. Its translation: CASSERGGGWGRFVYGYTF.

By sample share, this clonotype is medium-sized. The chain uses TRBV28 and TRBJ2-7; possibly TRBD1 for D (5 bases). This CDR3 has 13 residues. CDR1 and CDR2 (germline): MDHEN, SYDVKM. Trimming removed 6 bases from V and 2 bases from J, with 11 bases in between. The DNA for the CDR3 is TGTGCCAGCAGAACAGACAGCACCTACGAGCAGTACTTC. Residues: CASRTDSTYEQYF.

This clonotype qualifies as large (0.1 to 1%). The rearrangement uses TRBV7-2 and TRBJ1-4, with D uncertain. V was shortened by 1 base and J by 8 bases, with 8 bases between the two germline ends. The CDR3 contains 13 residues. Germline values: CDR1 SGHTA, CDR2 FQGNSA. CDR3 coding DNA: TGTGCCAGCAGCTTAGTATTCCGCGAAAAACTGTTTTTT. Translated, it gives CASSLVFREKLFF. The variable domain in full, completed from reference TRBV7-2 and TRBJ1-4, reads GAGVSQSPSNKVTEKGKDVELRCDPISGHTALYWYRQSLGQGLEFLIYFQGNSAPDKSGLPSDRFSAERTGGSVSTLTIQRTQQEDSAVYLCASSLVFREKLFFGSGTQLSVL.

In this sample, this clonotype turned up a few times. This chain links TRBV25-1 with TRBJ1-5; possible D gene TRBD1, 6 bases. V gave up 2 bases and J gave up 5 bases, with 13 bases separating them. This CDR3 is built from 15 residues. The germline V gene has CDR1 MGHDK and CDR2 SYGVNS. The CDR3 DNA reads TGTGCCAGCAGTGAAGCAGGGGAAGCCTATCAGCCCCAGCATTTT. Translated, it gives CASSEAGEAYQPQHF.

In this sample, this clonotype is medium-sized. The chain recombines TRBV19 with TRBJ2-2; 9 bases map to TRBD2. This CDR3 contains 14 residues. V gave up 6 bases and J gave up 5 bases; unmatched junction bases: 4. CDR1 and CDR2 from the germline V gene are LNHDA and SQIVND (reference sequence). The DNA for the CDR3 is TGTGCCAGTAGACCTAGCGGGATTACCGGGGAGCTGTTTTTT. This gives the protein CASRPSGITGELFF.

This clonotype qualifies as large (0.1 to 1%). The rearrangement joins TRBV18 to TRBJ2-1, with 13 bases lining up with TRBD2. V trimming: 1 base; J trimming: 9 bases; junction bases outside the gene matches: 3. Germline V lookup: CDR1 KGHSH, CDR2 LQKENI. The CDR3 spans 15 residues. The CDR3 reads CASSPRGLAGSEQFF. CDR3 DNA: TGTGCCAGCTCACCACGGGGACTAGCGGGAAGTGAGCAGTTCTTC.

This clonotype ranks as large. V and J are TRBV19 and TRBJ1-2, with D unresolved. The length of the CDR3 is 14 residues. Germline CDR1 is LNHDA and CDR2 is SQIVND (reference sequence). Trimming shortened V by 5 bases and J by 4 bases, and 14 bases separated the two germline ends. The DNA of the CDR3 is TGTGCCAGTAGTCGAAACACGAAGCTCTATGGCTACACCTTC. It is translated as CASSRNTKLYGYTF.

This clonotype is deemed medium-sized. This chain connects TRBV20-1 to TRBJ2-6; D might be TRBD1 or TRBD2, each matching 5 bases. V dropped 1 base and J dropped 0 bases, with 7 bases sitting between them. Germline V CDR1 and CDR2: DFQATT, SNEGSKA (reference sequence). The CDR3 is 15 amino acids. The chain's CDR3 is CSARVGTSGANVLTF. CDR3 in DNA: TGCAGTGCTAGAGTGGGGACCTCTGGGGCCAACGTCCTGACTTTC.

Within the sample, this clonotype is medium-sized (0.01 to 0.1%). This rearrangement joins TRBV6-1 to TRBJ1-2; D gene uncertain. The CDR3 contains 14 residues. V lost 7 bases and J lost 0, with 12 bases in between. The germline CDR1 and CDR2 sequences are MNHNS and SASEGT. The CDR3 protein is CASMRDRPNYGYTF. The CDR3 nucleotides are TGTGCCAGCATGAGGGATAGACCTAACTATGGCTACACCTTC.

In this sample, this clonotype is medium-sized (0.01 to 0.1%). The chain combines TRBV7-2 with TRBJ1-1, with a possible D match to TRBD1 (5 bases). CDR1 and CDR2 (germline): SGHTA, FQGNSA. Trimming took off 6 bases at V and 10 bases at J, with 21 bases between the two ends. There are 14 residues in the CDR3. The CDR3 protein is CASRPIFGGAGAFF. Written as DNA, the CDR3 is TGTGCCAGCAGACCTATCTTCGGAGGGGCGGGAGCTTTCTTT.

Sample share makes this clonotype medium-sized. The J gene is TRBJ2-3, the V gene TRBV5-6; 8 positions agree with TRBD2. Germline CDR1 is SGHDT and CDR2 is YYEEEE. CDR3 size: 16 residues. After removal of 5 bases from V and 0 bases from J, the junction contained 8 bases not matched to a gene. The CDR3 region is CASRLIAGYSTDTQYF. The CDR3 nucleotides read TGTGCCAGCAGGCTTATAGCGGGGTATAGCACAGATACGCAGTATTTT.